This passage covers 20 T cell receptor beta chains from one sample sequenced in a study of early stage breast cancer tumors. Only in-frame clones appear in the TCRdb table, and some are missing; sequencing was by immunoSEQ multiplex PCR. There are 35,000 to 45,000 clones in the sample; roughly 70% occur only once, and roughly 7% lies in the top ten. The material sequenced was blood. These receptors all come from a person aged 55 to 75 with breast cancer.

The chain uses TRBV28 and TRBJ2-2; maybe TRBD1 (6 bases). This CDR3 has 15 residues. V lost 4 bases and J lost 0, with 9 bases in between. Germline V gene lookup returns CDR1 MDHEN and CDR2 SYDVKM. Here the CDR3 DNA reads TGTGCCAGCAGTTACAGGGTCGCGAACACCGGGGAGCTGTTTTTT. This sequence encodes CASSYRVANTGELFF.

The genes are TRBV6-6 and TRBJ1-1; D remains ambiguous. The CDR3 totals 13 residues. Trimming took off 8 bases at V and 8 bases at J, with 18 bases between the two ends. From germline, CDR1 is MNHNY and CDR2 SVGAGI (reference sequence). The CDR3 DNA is TGTGCCAGCCGCCAAGTGGCCTACAGCGAAGCTTTCTTT. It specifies CASRQVAYSEAFF.

The CDR3 spells CASSWGLTETQYF. In DNA form, the CDR3 reads TGTGCCAGCAGCTGGGGACTAACAGAGACCCAGTACTTC. The gene calls are TRBV7-2 and TRBJ2-5; 7 bases agree with TRBD2. Germline CDR1 SGHTA, CDR2 FQGNSA. This CDR3 contains 13 residues. J lost 4 bases, V lost 4 bases, and 3 bases had no gene match.

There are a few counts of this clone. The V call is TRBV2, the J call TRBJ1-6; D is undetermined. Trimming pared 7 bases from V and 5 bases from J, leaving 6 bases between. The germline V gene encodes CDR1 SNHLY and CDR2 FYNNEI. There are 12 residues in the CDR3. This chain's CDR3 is CASKHDNSPLHF. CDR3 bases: TGTGCCAGCAAACACGATAATTCACCCCTCCACTTT.

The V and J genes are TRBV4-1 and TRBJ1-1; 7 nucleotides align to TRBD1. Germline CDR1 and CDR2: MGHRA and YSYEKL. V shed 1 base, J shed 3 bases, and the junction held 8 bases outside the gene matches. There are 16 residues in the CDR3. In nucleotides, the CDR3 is TGCGCCAGCAGCCAAGGCTCTGACAGGGCCCACACTGAAGCTTTCTTT. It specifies CASSQGSDRAHTEAFF.

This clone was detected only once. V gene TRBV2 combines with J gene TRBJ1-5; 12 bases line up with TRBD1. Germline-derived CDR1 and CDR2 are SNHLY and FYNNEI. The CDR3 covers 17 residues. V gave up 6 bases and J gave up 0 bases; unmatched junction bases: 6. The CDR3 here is CASSGGTGGFSNQPQHF. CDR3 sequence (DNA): TGTGCCAGCAGCGGAGGGACAGGGGGCTTTAGCAATCAGCCCCAGCATTTT. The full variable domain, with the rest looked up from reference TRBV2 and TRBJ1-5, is EPEVTQTPSHQVTQMGQEVILRCVPISNHLYFYWYRQILGQKVEFLVSFYNNEISEKSEIFDDQFSVERPDGSNFTLKIRSTKLEDSAMYFCASSGGTGGFSNQPQHFGDGTRLSIL.

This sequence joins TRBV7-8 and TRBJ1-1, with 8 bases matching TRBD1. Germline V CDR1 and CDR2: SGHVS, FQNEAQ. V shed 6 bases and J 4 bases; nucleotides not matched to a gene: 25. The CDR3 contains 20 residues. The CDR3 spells CASSYRQGILDRTFPTEAFF. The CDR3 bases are TGTGCCAGCAGTTATAGACAGGGGATCCTCGACCGCACCTTCCCCACTGAAGCTTTCTTT.

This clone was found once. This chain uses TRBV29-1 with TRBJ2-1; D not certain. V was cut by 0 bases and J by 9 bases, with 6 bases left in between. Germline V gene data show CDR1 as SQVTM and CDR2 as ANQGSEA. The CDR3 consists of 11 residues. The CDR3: CSVEEFIEQFF. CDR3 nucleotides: TGCAGCGTTGAAGAGTTTATTGAGCAGTTCTTC.

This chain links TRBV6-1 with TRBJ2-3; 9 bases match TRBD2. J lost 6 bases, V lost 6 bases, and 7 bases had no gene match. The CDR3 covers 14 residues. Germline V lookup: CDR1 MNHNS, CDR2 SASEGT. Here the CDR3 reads CASRVTGTSDTQYF. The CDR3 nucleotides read TGTGCCAGCAGAGTGACCGGGACTAGCGATACGCAGTATTTT.

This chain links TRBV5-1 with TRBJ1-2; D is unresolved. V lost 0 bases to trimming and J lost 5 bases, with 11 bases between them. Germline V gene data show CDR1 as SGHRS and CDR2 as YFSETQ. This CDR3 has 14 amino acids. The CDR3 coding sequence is TGCGCCAGCAGCTTGGGAAGTAGGACGTATGGCTACACCTTC. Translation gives CASSLGSRTYGYTF.

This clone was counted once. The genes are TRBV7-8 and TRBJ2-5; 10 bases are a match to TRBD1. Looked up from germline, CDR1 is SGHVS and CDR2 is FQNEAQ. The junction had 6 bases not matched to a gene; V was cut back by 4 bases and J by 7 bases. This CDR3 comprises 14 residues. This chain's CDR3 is CASSSTGQGTTQYF. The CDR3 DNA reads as TGTGCCAGCAGCTCGACGGGACAGGGGACGACCCAGTACTTC. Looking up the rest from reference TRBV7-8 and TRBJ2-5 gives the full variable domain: GAGVSQSPRYKVAKRGQDVALRCDPISGHVSLFWYQQALGQGPEFLTYFQNEAQLDKSGLPSDRFFAERPEGSVSTLKIQRTQQEDSAVYLCASSSTGQGTTQYFGPGTRLLVL.

CDR3 amino acids: CASSFSSRAEQFF. Written as DNA, the CDR3 is TGTGCCAGCAGCTTTAGTTCGAGGGCTGAGCAGTTCTTC. The chain has TRBV7-6 and TRBJ2-1, with D tentatively TRBD2 (5 bases). V was shortened by 3 bases and J by 9 bases, with 12 bases between the two germline ends. The germline gives CDR1 SGHVS, CDR2 FNYEAQ. The CDR3 totals 13 residues.

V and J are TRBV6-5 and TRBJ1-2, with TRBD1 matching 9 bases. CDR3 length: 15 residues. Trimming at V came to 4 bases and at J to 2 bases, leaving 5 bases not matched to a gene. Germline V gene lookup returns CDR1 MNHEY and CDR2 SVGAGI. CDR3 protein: CASSSPGQGNYGYTF. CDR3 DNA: TGTGCCAGCAGTTCCCCGGGACAGGGAAACTATGGCTACACCTTC.

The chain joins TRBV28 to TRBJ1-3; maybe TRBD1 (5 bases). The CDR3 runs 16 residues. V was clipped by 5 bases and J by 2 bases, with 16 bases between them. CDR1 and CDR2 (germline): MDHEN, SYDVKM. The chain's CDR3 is CASSDPRGVTGNTIYF. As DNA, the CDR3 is TGTGCCAGCAGTGACCCTCGGGGGGTAACTGGAAACACCATATATTTT.

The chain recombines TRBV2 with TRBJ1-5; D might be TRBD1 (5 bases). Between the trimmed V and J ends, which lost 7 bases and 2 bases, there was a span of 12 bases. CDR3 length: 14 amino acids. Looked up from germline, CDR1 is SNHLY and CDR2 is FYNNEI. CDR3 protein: CASNPRGGNQPQHF. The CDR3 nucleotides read TGTGCCAGCAACCCGAGGGGAGGCAATCAGCCCCAGCATTTT.

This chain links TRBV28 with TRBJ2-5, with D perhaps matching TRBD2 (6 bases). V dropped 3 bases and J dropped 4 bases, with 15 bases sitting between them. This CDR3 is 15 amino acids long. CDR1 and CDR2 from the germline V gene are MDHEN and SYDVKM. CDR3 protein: CASSLRAAGGETQYF. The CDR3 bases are TGTGCCAGCAGTTTGCGTGCAGCGGGTGGAGAGACCCAGTACTTC.

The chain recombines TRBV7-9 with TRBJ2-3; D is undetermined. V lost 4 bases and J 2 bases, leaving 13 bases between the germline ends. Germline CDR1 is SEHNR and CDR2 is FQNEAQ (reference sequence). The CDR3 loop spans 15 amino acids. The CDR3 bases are TGTGCCAGCAGCTCCTACTCCATCCCCACAGATACGCAGTATTTT. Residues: CASSSYSIPTDTQYF.

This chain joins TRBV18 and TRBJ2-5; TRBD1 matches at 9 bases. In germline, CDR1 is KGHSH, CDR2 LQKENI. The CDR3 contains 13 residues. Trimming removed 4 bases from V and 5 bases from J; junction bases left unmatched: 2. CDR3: CASSRGQGETQYF. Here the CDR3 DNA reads TGTGCCAGCTCACGCGGACAGGGGGAGACCCAGTACTTC.

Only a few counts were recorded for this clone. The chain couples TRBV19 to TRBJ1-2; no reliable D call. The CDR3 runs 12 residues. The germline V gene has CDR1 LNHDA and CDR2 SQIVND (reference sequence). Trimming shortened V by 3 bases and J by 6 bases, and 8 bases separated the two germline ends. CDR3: CASSMRGDGYTF. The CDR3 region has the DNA TGTGCCAGTAGTATGCGTGGAGATGGCTACACCTTC.

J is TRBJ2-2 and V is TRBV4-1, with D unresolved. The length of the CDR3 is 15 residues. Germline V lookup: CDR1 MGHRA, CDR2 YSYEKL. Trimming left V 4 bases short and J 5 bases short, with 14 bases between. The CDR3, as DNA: TGCGCCAGCAGCCCCCCAGAAGTATCTACCGGGGAGCTGTTTTTT. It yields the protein CASSPPEVSTGELFF.